The 15 T cell receptor beta chains below come from one sample, sequenced in a study of T cells in Graves' hyperthyroidism and ophthalmopathy. What was amplified from RNA transcripts were TCR beta CDR3 regions. In the first-round RT-PCR of the TCR CDR3, the HTBI primer set was used. One entry per CDR3 protein, called by TCRdb with MiXCR from the multiplex PCR reads. The sample lists 300,000 to 400,000 distinct CDR3 sequences; about 18% were seen once. The source material was blood. These receptors were obtained from a man aged 18-30 years with Graves' ophthalmopathy.

The chain recombines TRBV24-1 with TRBJ2-2; D tentatively reads TRBD1 or TRBD2 (5 bases each). Trimming removed 3 bases at V and 8 bases at J, with 15 bases between. The CDR3 is 15 amino acids. Germline V gives CDR1 KGHDR, CDR2 SFDVKD. The CDR3 DNA reads TGTGCCACCAGTGATCGGGGCCCCAGGACGGGGGAGCTGTTTTTT. Translation gives CATSDRGPRTGELFF.

About this clonotype: It may be a read error: a sequence one base away is much more abundant. This chain links TRBV12-3 or TRBV12-4 with TRBJ2-7; TRBD2 matches at 11 bases. The CDR3 has 14 amino acids. J gave up 3 bases and V 8 bases, and 6 bases lay outside the gene matches. This CDR3 reads CASGTSGGRYEQYF. The CDR3 DNA reads as TGTGCCAGCGGTACTAGCGGGGGACGCTACGAGCAGTACTTC.

This clonotype was detected many times. V is TRBV28 and J is TRBJ1-5; 7 bases map to TRBD1. Germline CDR1 is MDHEN and CDR2 is SYDVKM. V shed 11 bases, J shed 4 bases, and the junction held 5 bases outside the gene matches. This CDR3 is built from 12 residues. The CDR3 is CASGRGNQPQHF. In nucleotides, the CDR3 is TGTGCCTCGGGCAGGGGGAATCAGCCCCAGCATTTT.

The genes are TRBV10-3 and TRBJ1-6; TRBD1 is a possible D gene (5 bases). Trimming took off 3 bases at V and 9 bases at J, with 15 bases between the two ends. CDR3 length equals 15 residues. Germline lookup yields CDR1 ENHRY and CDR2 SYGVKD. This CDR3 is CAISEGVSRGSPLHF. In DNA form, the CDR3 reads TGTGCCATCAGTGAAGGGGTTTCCCGGGGTTCACCCCTCCACTTT.

The chain is built from TRBV27 and TRBJ2-7, with 7 nucleotides matching TRBD1. V dropped 8 bases and J dropped 2; count of bases not matched to a gene: 15. Germline CDR1 is MNHEY and CDR2 is SMNVEV (reference sequence). The CDR3 is made up of 16 amino acids. The CDR3 region is CASSPPAGTVPYEQYF. CDR3 nucleotides: TGTGCCAGCTCACCACCGGCCGGGACAGTCCCCTACGAGCAGTACTTC.

This clonotype was picked up many times. The chain is built from TRBV12-3 or TRBV12-4 and TRBJ1-6; 9 bases are shared with TRBD1. The junction had 9 bases not matched to a gene; V was cut back by 5 bases and J by 7 bases. The CDR3 is 16 residues long. CDR3 nucleotide sequence: TGTGCCAGCAGTCCTAACACAGGGGGCAGGAATTCACCCCTCCACTTT. This gives the protein CASSPNTGGRNSPLHF.

This clonotype was detected many times. The V call is TRBV6-2 or TRBV6-3, the J call TRBJ1-5, with 7 bases aligning to TRBD1. V shed 5 bases and J 7 bases; nucleotides not matched to a gene: 5. Germline CDR1 is MNHEY and CDR2 is SVGEGT. This CDR3 has 13 residues. DNA of the CDR3: TGTGCCAGCAGTACCCAGGGGGGACAGCCCCAGCATTTT. Amino acid sequence: CASSTQGGQPQHF.

This sequence joins TRBV19 and TRBJ1-2; possible D gene TRBD1, 6 bases. Trimming stripped 7 bases from V and 4 bases from J, with 10 bases between. CDR1 is LNHDA and CDR2 is SQIVND in the germline V gene (reference sequence). The CDR3 extends over 12 amino acids. The CDR3 DNA follows: TGTGCCAGTACTGACAGGTTCTATGGCTACACCTTC. As protein: CASTDRFYGYTF.

In this sample, this clonotype turned up many times. V is TRBV12-3 or TRBV12-4 and J is TRBJ2-7; no firm D call. The CDR3 covers 14 residues. V gave up 6 bases and J gave up 5 bases, with 17 bases separating them. Here the CDR3 reads CASSPVGPSHEQYF. For the CDR3, the DNA is TGTGCCAGCAGCCCGGTTGGGCCGAGCCACGAGCAGTACTTC.

This clonotype was recorded a few times. This chain connects TRBV5-8 to TRBJ2-5; 7 bases agree with TRBD1. CDR1 is SGHTS and CDR2 is YDEGEE in the germline V gene. This CDR3 spans 16 amino acids. The V and J ends lost 4 bases and 0 bases, in that order; junction bases with no gene match: 9. The CDR3 here is CASSLGGQVYQETQYF. The CDR3 DNA reads TGTGCCAGCAGCCTCGGTGGACAGGTATACCAAGAGACCCAGTACTTC.

This clonotype was seen only a few times. V is TRBV27 and J is TRBJ1-6, with D possibly being TRBD1 (6 bases). The ends were cut back, 5 bases at V and 3 bases at J, with 14 bases in the middle. The CDR3 extends over 16 amino acids. The V gene's germline CDR1 is MNHEY and CDR2 SMNVEV (reference sequence). The CDR3 loop is CASSSDRRNYNSPLHF. For the CDR3, the DNA is TGTGCCAGCAGTAGCGACAGGAGGAACTATAATTCACCCCTCCACTTT.

This clonotype was detected a few times. The rearrangement links TRBV19 to TRBJ2-7; perhaps TRBD1 as D (5 bases). The CDR3 sequence is 13 residues long. Deletions cut 3 bases from V and 2 bases from J, with 8 bases between. The germline V gene encodes CDR1 LNHDA and CDR2 SQIVND (reference sequence). CDR3 DNA: TGTGCCAGTAGTATTGCCAGGGCCTACGAGCAGTACTTC. As protein: CASSIARAYEQYF.

This clonotype was seen at least ten times. The J gene is TRBJ1-1, the V gene TRBV7-2; 7 nucleotides line up with TRBD1. Per the germline V gene, CDR1 is SGHTA and CDR2 is FQGNSA. Losses at the gene ends were 2 bases for V and 6 bases for J; bases not matched to a gene: 3. The CDR3 extends over 13 amino acids. The CDR3 spells CASSLRGGPEAFF. The CDR3 DNA follows: TGTGCCAGCAGCTTAAGAGGGGGCCCTGAAGCTTTCTTT.

The chain combines TRBV19 with TRBJ2-7, with 11 bases aligning to TRBD2. From germline, CDR1 is LNHDA and CDR2 SQIVND (reference sequence). J was trimmed by 4 bases and V by 4 bases; bases with no gene match: 6. CDR3 length equals 15 residues. The CDR3 here is CASSTTSGIYYEQYF. DNA for the CDR3: TGTGCCAGTAGTACGACTAGCGGGATATATTACGAGCAGTACTTC.

This clonotype occurred a few times. The chain carries TRBV6-1 and TRBJ1-2; a possible D gene is TRBD1 (5 bases). In germline, CDR1 is MNHNS, CDR2 SASEGT. The CDR3 totals 16 residues. Trimming removed 7 bases at V and 4 bases at J, with 22 bases between. CDR3 nucleotide sequence: TGTGCCAGCACTACTATGGGACTTGCCAGCCCCTATGGCTACACCTTC. Encoded protein: CASTTMGLASPYGYTF.